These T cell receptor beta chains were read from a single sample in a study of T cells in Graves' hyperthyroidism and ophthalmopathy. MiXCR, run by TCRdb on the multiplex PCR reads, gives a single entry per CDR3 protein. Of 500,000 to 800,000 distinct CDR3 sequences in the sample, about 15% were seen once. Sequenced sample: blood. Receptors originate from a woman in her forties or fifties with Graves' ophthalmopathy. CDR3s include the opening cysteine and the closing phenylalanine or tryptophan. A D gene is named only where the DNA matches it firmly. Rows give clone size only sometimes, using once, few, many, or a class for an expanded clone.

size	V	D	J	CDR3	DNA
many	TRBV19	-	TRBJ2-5	CASSRKTGSERQETQYF	TGTGCCAGTAGTAGGAAAACAGGGTCGGAACGCCAAGAGACCCAGTACTTC
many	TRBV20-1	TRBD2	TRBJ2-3	CSARREGSADTQYF	TGCAGTGCTAGAAGGGAGGGCTCGGCAGATACGCAGTATTTT
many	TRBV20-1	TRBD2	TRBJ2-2	CSARGLAGGTGELFF	TGCAGTGCTAGAGGACTAGCGGGAGGCACCGGGGAGCTGTTTTTT
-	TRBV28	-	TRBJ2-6	CASKRPGASSGANVLTF	TGTGCCAGCAAAAGGCCAGGGGCAAGCTCTGGGGCCAACGTCCTGACTTTC
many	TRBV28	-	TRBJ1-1	CASSPPLATGMNTEAFF	TGTGCCAGCAGTCCCCCCCTCGCCACAGGGATGAACACTGAAGCTTTCTTT
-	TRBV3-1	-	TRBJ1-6	CASSPPGRGHSPPHF	TGTGCCAGCAGCCCCCCCGGACGGGGACATTCACCCCCCCACTTT
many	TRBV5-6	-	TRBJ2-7	CASSFEDRRAYEQYF	TGTGCCAGCAGCTTCGAGGACCGAAGGGCCTACGAGCAGTACTTC
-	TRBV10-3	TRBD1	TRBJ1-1	CAISAPGQTNTEAFF	TGTGCCATCAGTGCCCCGGGACAGACGAACACTGAAGCTTTCTTT
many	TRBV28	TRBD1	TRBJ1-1	CASSSQQGLGTEAFF	TGTGCCAGCAGTTCTCAACAGGGGTTGGGCACTGAAGCTTTCTTT
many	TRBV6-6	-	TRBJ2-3	CASSYRDTTDTQYF	TGTGCCAGCAGTTACAGGGACACGACAGATACGCAGTATTTT
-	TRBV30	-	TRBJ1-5	CAWSVGRVGNSNQPQHF	TGTGCCTGGAGTGTCGGCAGGGTGGGTAATAGCAATCAGCCCCAGCATTTT
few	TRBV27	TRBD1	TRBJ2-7	CASRIKPGQGVGEQYF	TGTGCCAGCAGGATCAAACCGGGACAGGGTGTAGGCGAGCAGTACTTC
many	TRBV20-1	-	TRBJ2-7	CSARDQKTWDEQYF	TGCAGTGCTAGAGATCAGAAGACCTGGGACGAGCAGTACTTC
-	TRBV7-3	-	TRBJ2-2	CASGPRSSGLTGELFF	TGTGCCAGCGGCCCCCGGAGTAGCGGACTAACCGGGGAGCTGTTTTTT
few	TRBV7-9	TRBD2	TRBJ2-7	CASSLVRGLAGINEQYF	TGTGCCAGCAGCTTAGTCCGCGGACTAGCGGGAATCAACGAGCAGTACTTC
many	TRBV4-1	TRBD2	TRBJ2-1	CASSPPAGEGFYNEQFF	TGCGCCAGCAGTCCTCCCGCGGGGGAGGGATTCTACAATGAGCAGTTCTTC
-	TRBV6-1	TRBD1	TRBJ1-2	CASSGPGQGRNGYTF	TGTGCCAGCAGTGGACCGGGACAGGGGAGGAATGGCTACACCTTC
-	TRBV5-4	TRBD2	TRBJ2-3	CASSTGTSGRAWKDTQYF	TGTGCCAGCAGCACCGGGACTAGCGGGAGGGCCTGGAAAGATACGCAGTATTTT
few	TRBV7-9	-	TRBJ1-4	CASSLSSEKLFF	TGTGCCAGCAGCTTATCCAGTGAAAAACTGTTTTTT
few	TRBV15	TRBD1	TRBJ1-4	CATSSGDRADEKLFF	TGTGCCACCAGCTCTGGGGACAGGGCCGACGAAAAACTGTTTTTT
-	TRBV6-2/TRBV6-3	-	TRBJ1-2	CASRATANYGYTF	TGTGCCAGCAGGGCGACTGCTAACTATGGCTACACCTTC
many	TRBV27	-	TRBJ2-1	CASSFLGRGLNEQFF	TGTGCCAGCAGTTTCTTGGGGAGGGGGCTTAATGAGCAGTTCTTC
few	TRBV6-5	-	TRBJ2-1	CASSYSLGSGYNEQFF	TGTGCCAGCAGTTACTCGCTCGGGAGTGGGTACAATGAGCAGTTCTTC
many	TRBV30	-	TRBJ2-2	CAWIDRSGELFF	TGTGCCTGGATCGACAGGTCCGGGGAGCTGTTTTTT
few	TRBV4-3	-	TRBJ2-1	CASSQAVALAGEQFF	TGCGCCAGCAGCCAAGCCGTGGCGTTGGCGGGGGAGCAGTTCTTC
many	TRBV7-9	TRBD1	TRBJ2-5	CASSSSGDRGGETQYF	TGTGCCAGCAGCTCTAGTGGGGACAGGGGAGGAGAGACCCAGTACTTC
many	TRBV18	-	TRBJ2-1	CASSPQGIEQFF	TGTGCCAGCTCACCTCAAGGGATTGAGCAGTTCTTC
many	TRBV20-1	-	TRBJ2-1	CSARAIGAHDNEQFF	TGCAGTGCTAGAGCCATAGGAGCGCATGACAATGAGCAGTTCTTC
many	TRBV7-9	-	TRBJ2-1	CASSLPGKPYNEQFF	TGTGCCAGCAGCTTACCTGGAAAACCCTACAATGAGCAGTTCTTC
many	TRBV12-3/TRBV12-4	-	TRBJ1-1	CASSPAAGDAFF	TGTGCCAGCAGTCCGGCGGCAGGCGACGCTTTCTTT
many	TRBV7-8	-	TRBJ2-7	CASSPPRLADSYEQYF	TGTGCCAGCAGCCCTCCCCGATTAGCGGACTCCTACGAGCAGTACTTC
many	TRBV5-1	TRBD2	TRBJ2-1	CASSFTGTTLLGIEQFF	TGCGCCAGCAGCTTCACCGGGACTACCCTTCTTGGTATTGAGCAGTTCTTC
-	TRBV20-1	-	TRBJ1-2	CSARQGYGYTF	TGCAGTGCTAGACAGGGATATGGCTACACCTTC
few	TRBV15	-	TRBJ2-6	CATSGKPNSGANVLTF	TGTGCCACCAGCGGAAAGCCTAACTCTGGGGCCAACGTCCTGACTTTC
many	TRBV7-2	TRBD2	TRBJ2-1	CASSLDGLAASYEQFF	TGTGCCAGCAGCTTAGATGGACTAGCGGCTTCCTATGAGCAGTTCTTC
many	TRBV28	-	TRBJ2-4	CASSLSTLAKNIQYF	TGTGCCAGCAGTTTATCTACCCTAGCCAAAAACATTCAGTACTTC
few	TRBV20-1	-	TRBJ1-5	CSASEGFLSQPQHF	TGCAGTGCCTCCGAAGGGTTTCTGAGTCAGCCCCAGCATTTT
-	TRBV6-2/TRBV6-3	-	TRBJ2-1	CASTPADRPSYNEQFF	TGTGCCAGCACCCCCGCCGACAGACCCTCCTACAATGAGCAGTTCTTC
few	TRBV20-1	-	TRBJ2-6	CSARLSSGANVLAF	TGCAGTGCTAGACTGAGCTCTGGGGCCAACGTCCTGGCTTTC
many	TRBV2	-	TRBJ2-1	CASSEGWVGAAYNEQFF	TGTGCCAGCAGTGAGGGGTGGGTGGGAGCAGCCTACAATGAGCAGTTCTTC
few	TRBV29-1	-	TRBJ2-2	CSVEENAGPGELFF	TGCAGCGTTGAAGAAAACGCGGGCCCCGGGGAGCTGTTTTTT
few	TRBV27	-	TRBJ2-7	CASSQDLTAGTSYEQYF	TGTGCCAGCAGTCAAGATTTAACGGCGGGAACTTCCTACGAGCAGTACTTC
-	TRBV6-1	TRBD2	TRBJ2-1	CASINAAGAYNEQFF	TGTGCCAGCATCAACGCAGCGGGAGCCTACAATGAGCAGTTCTTC
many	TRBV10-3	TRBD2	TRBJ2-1	CAISGGPGRREGHNEQFF	TGTGCCATCAGTGGGGGACCCGGTAGGAGGGAGGGACACAATGAGCAGTTCTTC
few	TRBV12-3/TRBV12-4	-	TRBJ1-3	CASRASRGQSGNTIYF	TGTGCCAGCAGGGCCTCGCGTGGACAGTCTGGAAACACCATATATTTT
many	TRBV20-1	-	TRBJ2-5	CSARDPMGAETQYF	TGCAGTGCTAGAGACCCCATGGGAGCGGAGACCCAGTACTTC
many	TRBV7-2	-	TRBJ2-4	CASSFPGGGQYF	TGTGCCAGCAGCTTTCCGGGTGGCGGTCAGTACTTC